The clone carrying this TCR beta chain was seen only a few times. Antigen specificity is unknown. These data are taken from a study of cytomegalovirus exposure and HLA in healthy donors. Whole-study findings and limits: The authors later found most CMV-associated TCR beta chains appeared HLA-restricted. When a later analysis was performed, an Asian-associated ancestry cluster reportedly had fewer N-insertions than the roughly 700-donor mean. Usually a TCR sequence was rare, but some public TCRs were found in many donors. The availability of immune exposure information extended only to CMV serostatus.

A multiplex PCR was run with 60 Vbeta primers and 13 Jbeta primers. Data came from immunoSEQ multiplex PCR; TCRdb stores just in-frame clones and leaves some out. The data contain about 190,000 clones, over 60% of them singletons. Germline assignment: CDR1 PRHDT and CDR2 FYEKMQ (reference sequence). CDR3 length: 15 residues. J lost 4 bases, V lost 2 bases, and 6 bases had no gene match. The chain couples TRBV13 to TRBJ2-5; TRBD2 matches 8 bases. Source material: PBMCs. This clonotype was sampled from a man in his thirties or forties in good health and CMV-seropositive. CDR3 bases: TGTGCCAGCAGCTTACGTCGGGGGGGCGGAGAGACCCAGTACTTC. It codes for CASSLRRGGGETQYF.